This TCR beta chain was captured in a study of response to subunit inactivated influenza vaccine. Study-level points and caveats: With each seasonal influenza vaccination, the authors suggested, few new T cells are recruited.

MiXCR, applied by TCRdb to the RT-PCR reads, yields one record per CDR3 protein. The sample has roughly 290,000 distinct CDR3 sequences; 21% are singletons. Note on this clonotype: The antigen is not known.

CDR1 is MNHNS and CDR2 is SASEGT in the germline V gene. V was pared by 4 bases and J by 9 bases, with 16 bases between. The CDR3 is made up of 14 amino acids. The clonotype originates from a man aged 45 to 70 who received an inactivated influenza vaccine. Here the sequenced sample was PBMCs from blood, taken roughly 20 months after vaccination. This rearrangement joins TRBV6-1 to TRBJ2-1; no firm D call. The CDR3 spells CASSVALEMGEQFF. Written as DNA, the CDR3 is TGTGCCAGCAGTGTAGCCCTTGAGATGGGTGAGCAGTTCTTC.